The 3 T cell receptor beta chains presented below share a single source sample, sequenced in a study of blood T cell repertoires in COVID-19. The method was immunoSEQ multiplex PCR; TCRdb's version includes in-frame clones alone and lacks a portion of them. The sample yields tens of thousands of clones, about 89% seen once. Sequencing used peripheral blood. These receptors were taken from a woman between 65 and 79 years old with acute or convalescent COVID-19.

CDR3 DNA sequence: TGTGCCAGTAGTATAGGAGGAGGGATGGGCAATCAGCCCCAGCATTTT. It specifies CASSIGGGMGNQPQHF. The V gene is TRBV19, the J gene TRBJ1-5, with D uncertain. Germline V gene lookup returns CDR1 LNHDA and CDR2 SQIVND (reference sequence). The CDR3 is made up of 16 amino acids. V lost 1 base and J 2 bases, leaving 12 bases between the germline ends.

The chain couples TRBV5-1 to TRBJ2-1, with TRBD1 matching 8 bases. CDR3 length: 15 amino acids. The germline CDR1 and CDR2 sequences are SGHRS and YFSETQ. Trimming at V came to 0 bases and at J to 7 bases, leaving 6 bases not matched to a gene. The CDR3 nucleotides are TGCGCCAGCAGCTTGGGGACAGGGATAGTTAATGAGCAGTTCTTC. Its translation is CASSLGTGIVNEQFF. The variable domain in full, completed from reference TRBV5-1 and TRBJ2-1, reads KAGVTQTPRYLIKTRGQQVTLSCSPISGHRSVSWYQQTPGQGLQFLFEYFSETQRNKGNFPGRFSGRQFSNSRSEMNVSTLELGDSALYLCASSLGTGIVNEQFFGPGTRLTVL.

The CDR3 DNA is TGTGCCAGCAGCTTGGCCTCGGGGACCGGGGAGCTGTTTTTT. Translating gives CASSLASGTGELFF. The gene calls are TRBV5-6 and TRBJ2-2; tentative D call: TRBD2 (5 bases). CDR3 length: 14 amino acids. The V and J ends lost 0 bases and 5 bases respectively, with 8 bases between them. Germline V gene sequence: CDR1 SGHDT, CDR2 YYEEEE.